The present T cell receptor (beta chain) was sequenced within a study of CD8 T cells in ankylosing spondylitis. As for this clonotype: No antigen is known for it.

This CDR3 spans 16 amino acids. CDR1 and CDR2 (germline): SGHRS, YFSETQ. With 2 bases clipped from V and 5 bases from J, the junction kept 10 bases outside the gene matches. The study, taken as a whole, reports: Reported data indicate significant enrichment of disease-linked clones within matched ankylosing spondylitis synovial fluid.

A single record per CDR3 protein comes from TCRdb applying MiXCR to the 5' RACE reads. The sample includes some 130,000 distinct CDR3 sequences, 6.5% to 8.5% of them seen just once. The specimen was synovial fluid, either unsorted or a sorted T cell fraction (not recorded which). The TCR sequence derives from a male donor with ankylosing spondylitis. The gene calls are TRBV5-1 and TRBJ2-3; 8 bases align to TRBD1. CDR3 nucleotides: TGCGCCAGCAGCTTCGATTGGGACAGGTCCAGAGATACGCAGTATTTT. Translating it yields CASSFDWDRSRDTQYF.